The rows below give T cell receptor beta chains drawn from one sample of a study of cytomegalovirus exposure and HLA in healthy donors. TCRdb keeps only in-frame clones here, not all; method: immunoSEQ multiplex PCR. The data show roughly 80,000 clones, with over 70% seen just once and under 3.5% held by the top ten. The sequencing input was PBMCs. The receptors derive from a man aged 45-60 years in good health and CMV-seropositive. Each CDR3 is given with its conserved first and last residue. The D gene is left open where the match is weak. Some rows mark clone size as missing; the rest say once, few, many or name a class of expanded clone.

cdr3_nt | cdr3_aa | d_call | j_call | v_call | clone_size
TGTGCCAGCAGCAGGGACTACGAGGAGCTGTTTTTT | CASSRDYEELFF | TRBD2 | TRBJ2-2 | TRBV7-2 | NA
TGTGCCAGCAGCTTCGGCAGCGCCATCCTCCTGGGGCAGTACTTC | CASSFGSAILLGQYF | NA | TRBJ2-7 | TRBV11-3 | NA
TGTGCCACCGTGAGGGAATTTGGAAACACCATATATTTT | CATVREFGNTIYF | NA | TRBJ1-3 | TRBV21-1 | NA
TGTGCCTGGAGTCGCGGGGGGGCTAGTGAAGCTTTCTTT | CAWSRGGASEAFF | NA | TRBJ1-1 | TRBV30 | NA
TGTGCCAGCTCACCACCGGCGGGGGGTGAAGCTTTCTTT | CASSPPAGGEAFF | NA | TRBJ1-1 | TRBV18 | few
TGTGCCAGCAGCGTAGATGGCCTGTACAATGAGCAGTTCTTC | CASSVDGLYNEQFF | NA | TRBJ2-1 | TRBV9 | few
TGCGCCAGCATCGGACAGGGGCCTGGAAACACCATATATTTT | CASIGQGPGNTIYF | TRBD1 | TRBJ1-3 | TRBV4-1 | NA
TGCGCCAGCAGTGGGGCCGTGTGGACAGGGAAAGGAACAGATACGCAGTATTTT | CASSGAVWTGKGTDTQYF | TRBD1 | TRBJ2-3 | TRBV10-1 | NA
TGTGCCATCAGTGGAGACAGGGTGGGCACCGGGGAGCTGTTTTTT | CAISGDRVGTGELFF | TRBD1 | TRBJ2-2 | TRBV10-3 | NA
TGTGCCAGCAGTCCCAAGCTCTACGAGCAGTACTTC | CASSPKLYEQYF | NA | TRBJ2-7 | TRBV6-5 | few
TGTGCCAGCTCACTCGCCCGGGACAGAGAAGCTTTCTTT | CASSLARDREAFF | TRBD1 | TRBJ1-1 | TRBV18 | NA
TGTTCCAGCAGCTCCGGGGGGGACCAGTACTTC | CSSSSGGDQYF | TRBD2 | TRBJ2-5 | TRBV7-9 | NA
TGTGCCAGCAGCTTACGGGACAACTACGAGCAGTACTTC | CASSLRDNYEQYF | NA | TRBJ2-7 | TRBV7-9 | NA
TGTGCCAGCAGTTTAAGGGCAGGGGGAACGGTCCTCTACGAGCAGTACTTC | CASSLRAGGTVLYEQYF | TRBD1 | TRBJ2-7 | TRBV27 | NA
TGTGCCAGCAGTGCCGGGACAGGGATGACAAGCAATCAGCCCCAGCATTTT | CASSAGTGMTSNQPQHF | TRBD1 | TRBJ1-5 | TRBV2 | NA
TGTGCCAGCAGCGTACGGGACAGTGTCTCCTACGAGCAGTACTTC | CASSVRDSVSYEQYF | TRBD1 | TRBJ2-7 | TRBV9 | once
TGTGCCAGCAGCCTCCGACAGGCCACTGAAGCTTTCTTT | CASSLRQATEAFF | NA | TRBJ1-1 | TRBV7-3 | NA
TGTGCCACCAGCACCTTCGACAGGGGAAGCAATCAGCCCCAGCATTTT | CATSTFDRGSNQPQHF | TRBD1 | TRBJ1-5 | TRBV15 | few
TGTGCCAGCAGCTTAGATCGAGGGGGGGCCGTCGAGCAGTACTTC | CASSLDRGGAVEQYF | NA | TRBJ2-7 | TRBV11-2 | NA
TGCGCCAGCAGCACAGGGGGCGTTGGAAACACCATATATTTT | CASSTGGVGNTIYF | TRBD1 | TRBJ1-3 | TRBV5-1 | NA
TGTGCCAGCAGCTTAAGCCTCCCAGGGAATGAGCAGTTCTTC | CASSLSLPGNEQFF | NA | TRBJ2-1 | TRBV7-2 | NA
TGTGCCAGCAGCGTCTCAGGGTCGGGCGGGAGCAATGAGCAGTTCTTC | CASSVSGSGGSNEQFF | TRBD2 | TRBJ2-1 | TRBV9 | NA
TGTGCCTGGAGTGTACTGGCTAGCGGCGCCGGGGAGCTGTTTTTT | CAWSVLASGAGELFF | TRBD2 | TRBJ2-2 | TRBV30 | NA
TGTGCCAGCAGTGGCGGCGTCGGGGGGCTGTACGAGCAGTACTTC | CASSGGVGGLYEQYF | NA | TRBJ2-7 | TRBV6-1 | NA
TGCGCCAGCAGCCGAGGGCTCGGGGGAGAGACCCAGTACTTC | CASSRGLGGETQYF | NA | TRBJ2-5 | TRBV4-3 | NA
TGCGCCAGCAGCAGCACAGGGGCTGGGGCCAACGGCCTGACTTTC | CASSSTGAGANGLTF | TRBD1 | TRBJ2-6 | TRBV5-1 | NA
TGTGCCATCAGTGATGTCAGGGGGCGCATTTACACTGAAGCTTTCTTT | CAISDVRGRIYTEAFF | TRBD1 | TRBJ1-1 | TRBV10-3 | NA
TGTGCCAGCAGGGTTACTAGCGGGAGGGCATACGAGCAGTACTTC | CASRVTSGRAYEQYF | TRBD2 | TRBJ2-7 | TRBV2 | NA
TGTGCCAGCAGACTTTCCTCGTCCTACGAGCAGTACTTC | CASRLSSSYEQYF | NA | TRBJ2-7 | TRBV11-2 | few